Detailed here is one T cell receptor beta chain. The assay was immunoSEQ multiplex PCR, and TCRdb's table has in-frame clones only and misses some. The repertoire holds about 10,000 clones, with more than 60% as singletons. The data were taken from a study of ipilimumab plus nivolumab after autologous stem cell transplantation. Across the whole study: Myeloma patients were high-risk transplant-naive or relapsed within 3 years of first autologous transplant.

CDR3 length equals 13 residues. CDR1 and CDR2 from the germline V gene are GTSNPN and SVGIG (reference sequence). The J segment lost 5 bases and the V segment lost 7 bases, leaving 6 bases of the junction unmatched. Sequenced material: PBMCs, taken in a trial of ipilimumab plus nivolumab as post-transplant consolidation. V gene TRBV30 combines with J gene TRBJ2-1; 9 bases are a match to TRBD1. This sequence was found in a female donor with multiple myeloma. The chain's CDR3 is CASRGQGHNEQFF. As DNA, the CDR3 is TGTGCCTCCAGGGGACAGGGCCACAATGAGCAGTTCTTC.